Listed below are T cell receptor beta chains from one sample, sequenced in a study of T-cell reconstitution after alpha-beta-depleted transplantation in children. TCRdb re-called the PCR reads through MiXCR, storing one row per CDR3 protein. The data contain a few hundred thousand distinct CDR3 sequences, around 25% of them singletons. Material: PBMCs, mostly from graft donor cells, obtained 360 days after TCRalphabeta/CD19-depleted stem cell transplant. These TCRs come from a female patient aged 2 to 10 who had a stem cell transplant for congenital amegakaryocytic thrombocytopenia, so the T cells may come from the graft donor. Each CDR3 is given with its conserved first and last residue. A D gene is named only where the DNA matches it firmly. Size values are once, few and many counts, or a class for expanded clones, and some rows have none.

v_call	j_call	d_call	clone_size	cdr3_aa	cdr3_nt
TRBV5-1	TRBJ2-7	TRBD2	NA	CASSTYSGERTYEQYF	TGCGCCAGCTCGACTTATAGCGGGGAAAGGACCTACGAGCAGTACTTC
TRBV6-6	TRBJ2-7	TRBD1	few	CASSGTAYEQYF	TGTGCCAGTTCGGGGACAGCCTACGAGCAGTACTTC
TRBV12-3/TRBV12-4	TRBJ2-1	NA	few	CASRRNPTRWSYNEQFF	TGTGCCAGCAGGCGTAACCCTACAAGGTGGAGCTACAATGAGCAGTTCTTC
TRBV5-1	TRBJ1-1	NA	NA	CASSLERIAVNTEAFF	TGCGCCAGCAGCTTGGAGCGTATAGCGGTGAACACTGAAGCTTTCTTT
TRBV4-1	TRBJ2-1	TRBD2	many	CASSQEFPSGYNEQFF	TGCGCCAGCAGCCAAGAATTCCCTAGCGGTTACAATGAGCAGTTCTTC
TRBV20-1	TRBJ2-2	TRBD2	few	CSAGTSGSTGELFF	TGCAGTGCTGGGACTAGCGGGAGCACCGGGGAGCTGTTTTTT
TRBV6-5	TRBJ2-1	NA	few	CASSSSAPSSYNEQFF	TGTGCCAGCAGTTCCTCAGCCCCCAGCTCCTACAATGAGCAGTTCTTC
TRBV20-1	TRBJ2-7	TRBD1	NA	CSPGQGIYEQYF	TGCAGTCCTGGACAGGGGATCTACGAGCAGTACTTC
TRBV20-1	TRBJ2-1	NA	many	CSADNPNRFNEQFF	TGCAGTGCTGACAATCCTAACAGGTTCAATGAGCAGTTCTTC
TRBV4-1	TRBJ2-1	TRBD2	NA	CASSPQGGGLAGPGGYNEQFF	TGCGCCAGCAGCCCGCAAGGTGGGGGACTAGCGGGACCAGGGGGATACAATGAGCAGTTCTTC
TRBV5-1	TRBJ2-5	TRBD1	NA	CASSSRDSLQETQYF	TGCGCCAGCAGCTCAAGGGACAGCCTCCAAGAGACCCAGTACTTC
TRBV7-9	TRBJ1-1	NA	few	CASSLLKGNTEAFF	TGTGCCAGCAGCTTACTTAAGGGAAACACTGAAGCTTTCTTT
TRBV12-3/TRBV12-4	TRBJ2-2	NA	many	CASAGTTGELFF	TGTGCCAGCGCAGGGACAACCGGGGAGCTGTTTTTT
TRBV6-1	TRBJ2-7	NA	NA	CASRDGGGYEQYF	TGTGCCAGCAGAGACGGGGGCGGTTACGAGCAGTACTTC
TRBV5-1	TRBJ2-3	NA	NA	CASSLIGLAKSGRVGTDTQYF	TGCGCCAGCAGCTTGATCGGGTTAGCAAAATCGGGCAGAGTAGGCACAGATACGCAGTATTTT
TRBV20-1	TRBJ2-7	TRBD2	NA	CSASQPGLGSYEQYF	TGCAGTGCTAGCCAACCGGGACTAGGGTCCTACGAGCAGTACTTC